The 21 T cell receptor beta chains in this list originate from one sample, sequenced in a study of blood T cells in healthy people across ages. Combining a sample-barcoded 5' primer with a J-beta primer mix, a second PCR ran for about 7 to 11 cycles. TCRdb used MiXCR to reprocess the 5' RACE reads, holding one entry per CDR3 protein. This sample has about 1,800,000 distinct CDR3 sequences, with over 25% found just once. Input material: blood. The receptors shown here come from a woman in her thirties in good health.

The V and J genes are TRBV20-1 and TRBJ2-3; TRBD2 is a possible D gene (5 bases). Between the trimmed V and J ends, which lost 5 bases and 8 bases, there was a span of 14 bases. The germline gives CDR1 DFQATT, CDR2 SNEGSKA (reference sequence). The CDR3 runs 12 residues. The CDR3 coding sequence is TGCAGTGCTGTACCTCCTGGAGGTACGCAGTATTTT. Translated: CSAVPPGGTQYF.

This chain joins TRBV7-9 and TRBJ1-2; D ambiguous. Germline V lookup: CDR1 SEHNR, CDR2 FQNEAQ (reference sequence). The CDR3 has 16 amino acids. V lost 4 bases and J lost 5, with 20 bases in between. In DNA form, the CDR3 reads TGTGCCAGCAGCTCGAAGATTAGGCGGTCCCTGTATGGCTACACCTTC. Its translation is CASSSKIRRSLYGYTF.

This sequence joins TRBV5-1 and TRBJ1-4; a weak D match, TRBD1 (6 bases). CDR3 length: 14 amino acids. Germline CDR1 and CDR2: SGHRS and YFSETQ. Trimming left V 4 bases short and J 6 bases short, with 13 bases between. The CDR3 nucleotides read TGCGCCAGCAGCCCAAGACAGGACTATGAAAAACTGTTTTTT. It yields the protein CASSPRQDYEKLFF.

Only a few counts were recorded for this clonotype. The chain carries TRBV11-2 and TRBJ1-1; D possibly corresponds to TRBD1 (6 bases). The germline V and J ends were trimmed by 3 bases and 3 bases, with 14 bases remaining between them. The CDR3 extends over 15 amino acids. The germline gives CDR1 SGHAT, CDR2 FQNNGV. CDR3 DNA sequence: TGTGCCAGCAGCTTTAAACAGGGTTATTACACTGAAGCTTTCTTT. Translation: CASSFKQGYYTEAFF.

Ten or more counts support this clonotype. DNA of the CDR3: TGCAGCGTGGAGACCAGACAGGTTCGTGGCGAGCAGTACTTC. This encodes CSVETRQVRGEQYF. The chain combines TRBV29-1 with TRBJ2-7; maybe TRBD1 (6 bases). The CDR3 totals 14 residues. Trimming took 6 bases from V and 6 from J, leaving 21 bases between them. The germline gives CDR1 SQVTM, CDR2 ANQGSEA.

This clonotype was seen only a few times. The chain joins TRBV7-9 to TRBJ2-7; 9 bases line up with TRBD2. The V gene end was trimmed by 5 bases and the J gene end by 1 base; junction bases not matched to a gene: 9. CDR1 SEHNR and CDR2 FQNEAQ come from the germline V gene (reference sequence). The CDR3 is made up of 16 amino acids. CDR3 amino acids: CASSQHRGLASYEQYF. The DNA for the CDR3 is TGTGCCAGCAGCCAACACAGGGGACTAGCTTCCTACGAGCAGTACTTC.

In this sample, this clonotype turned up a few times. CDR3: CASSSPDRMNTEAFF. Written as DNA, the CDR3 is TGTGCCAGCAGTTCCCCGGACAGGATGAACACTGAAGCTTTCTTT. The chain recombines TRBV28 with TRBJ1-1, with TRBD1 matching over 7 bases. With 4 bases clipped from V and 0 bases from J, the junction kept 5 bases outside the gene matches. Germline CDR1 reads MDHEN; CDR2 reads SYDVKM. The CDR3 is made up of 15 amino acids.

V is TRBV20-1 and J is TRBJ2-1; 11 bases line up with TRBD2. CDR1 is DFQATT, CDR2 SNEGSKA, per germline (reference sequence). This CDR3 is built from 14 residues. Trimming at V came to 5 bases and at J to 5 bases, leaving 5 bases not matched to a gene. CDR3 in amino acids: CSASSGRSDNEQFF. CDR3 nucleotides: TGCAGTGCTTCTAGCGGGAGGTCCGACAATGAGCAGTTCTTC.

In the case of this clonotype: A read error may explain this, as a much larger clone is one base away. The chain is built from TRBV9 and TRBJ1-2; 8 nucleotides match TRBD1. The CDR3 consists of 15 residues. Germline values: CDR1 SGDLS, CDR2 YYNGEE. CDR3 loop: CASSPKDRVNYGCTF. DNA for the CDR3: TGTGCCAGCAGCCCGAAGGACAGGGTTAACTATGGCTGCACCTTC.

The V gene is TRBV4-1, the J gene TRBJ1-6; the D gene is possibly TRBD1 (5 bases). This CDR3 is built from 20 residues. Looked up from germline, CDR1 is MGHRA and CDR2 is YSYEKL. V was shortened by 2 bases and J by 3 bases, with 23 bases between the two germline ends. The CDR3 reads CASSQSGPGDTSLYNSPLHF. The CDR3 nucleotides are TGCGCCAGCAGCCAATCAGGGCCAGGCGATACCTCACTCTATAATTCACCCCTCCACTTT.

The chain combines TRBV7-9 with TRBJ1-2; TRBD1 is a possible D gene (6 bases). The CDR3 spans 15 residues. CDR1 SEHNR and CDR2 FQNEAQ come from the germline V gene (reference sequence). The V end lost 5 bases, the J end lost 8 bases, and 21 bases lay between the germline ends. The CDR3 sequence is CASSRRGGLSDGYTF. CDR3 nucleotides: TGTGCCAGCAGCCGCCGCGGGGGGCTGTCAGACGGCTACACCTTC.

The genes are TRBV6-1 and TRBJ1-4; 7 positions match TRBD1. This CDR3 contains 15 residues. Per germline, CDR1 MNHNS and CDR2 SASEGT. Trimming cost V 5 bases and J 7 bases; bases outside gene matches: 10. CDR3 coding DNA: TGTGCCAGCAGTACCGCTGCGACAGGGCTTGAAAAACTGTTTTTT. Amino acids: CASSTAATGLEKLFF.

This clonotype was recorded at least ten times. This chain connects TRBV29-1 to TRBJ2-7; the match to TRBD2 covers 9 bases. The ends lost 3 bases at V and 6 bases at J; junction bases unmatched: 18. This CDR3 contains 17 residues. The germline gives CDR1 SQVTM, CDR2 ANQGSEA. The CDR3 protein is CSVDWGQLSGGTVEQYF. The CDR3 DNA is TGCAGCGTTGATTGGGGGCAGCTGAGCGGGGGGACGGTCGAGCAGTACTTC.

This clonotype appeared many times. The chain couples TRBV10-3 to TRBJ2-3, with D unclear. CDR3 length: 12 amino acids. Germline CDR1 and CDR2: ENHRY and SYGVKD. Trimming shortened V by 10 bases and J by 1 base, and 9 bases separated the two germline ends. CDR3 loop: CATSRGTDTQYF. As DNA, the CDR3 is TGTGCCACCTCTCGGGGCACAGATACGCAGTATTTT.

The chain is built from TRBV14 and TRBJ2-7; the D gene could be TRBD1 or TRBD2 (5 bases each). Trimming stripped 4 bases from V and 0 bases from J, with 10 bases between. CDR1 SGHDN and CDR2 FVKESK come from the germline V gene. This CDR3 contains 14 residues. The CDR3 reads CASSLPGASYEQYF. CDR3 DNA sequence: TGTGCCAGCAGCCTCCCCGGGGCCTCCTACGAGCAGTACTTC. Looking up the rest from reference TRBV14 and TRBJ2-7 gives the full variable domain: EAGVTQFPSHSVIEKGQTVTLRCDPISGHDNLYWYRRVMGKEIKFLLHFVKESKQDESGMPNNRFLAERTGGTYSTLKVQPAELEDSGVYFCASSLPGASYEQYFGPGTRLTVT.

This clonotype was observed a handful of times. V and J are TRBV27 and TRBJ2-7, with D possibly matching TRBD2 (5 bases). Between the trimmed V and J ends, which lost 5 bases and 5 bases, there was a span of 13 bases. CDR3 length equals 13 residues. Looked up from germline, CDR1 is MNHEY and CDR2 is SMNVEV (reference sequence). The CDR3 sequence: CASSPLLGNEQYF. The CDR3 DNA sequence: TGTGCCAGCAGTCCACTGCTCGGGAACGAGCAGTACTTC.

This sequence joins TRBV4-1 and TRBJ1-1; D is undetermined. Per germline, CDR1 MGHRA and CDR2 YSYEKL. V lost 4 bases and J lost 4, with 22 bases in between. This CDR3 is 17 amino acids long. The CDR3 region is CASSRIGGPPASTEAFF. The CDR3 DNA follows: TGCGCCAGCAGCCGCATCGGAGGTCCCCCCGCGAGCACTGAAGCTTTCTTT.

The chain links TRBV9 to TRBJ1-5; 7 nucleotides agree with TRBD1. Germline V gene lookup returns CDR1 SGDLS and CDR2 YYNGEE. This CDR3 region has 18 residues. V was pared by 0 bases and J by 2 bases, with 11 bases of the junction left unmatched. The CDR3 spells CASSVGTGFLSGNQPQHF. The CDR3 DNA is TGTGCCAGCAGCGTAGGGACAGGTTTCCTCTCTGGCAATCAGCCCCAGCATTTT.

CDR3 bases: TGTGCCAGCAGAAAACCGGGAACCACGGGCGAGCAGTACTTC. This encodes CASRKPGTTGEQYF. J is TRBJ2-7 and V is TRBV7-2; maybe TRBD2 (5 bases). With 6 bases removed from V and 6 bases from J, the gap between germline ends came to 18 bases. Germline loops: CDR1 SGHTA, CDR2 FQGNSA. The CDR3 has 14 residues.

This clonotype has a handful of counts. The V and J genes are TRBV10-3 and TRBJ1-1, with D possibly TRBD1 on 6 matching bases. The CDR3 spans 14 residues. Germline V gives CDR1 ENHRY, CDR2 SYGVKD. V was shortened by 2 bases and J by 3 bases, with 10 bases between the two germline ends. The CDR3 loop reads CAISEAQGYTEAFF. Written as DNA, the CDR3 is TGTGCCATCAGTGAGGCCCAGGGGTACACTGAAGCTTTCTTT.

This chain connects TRBV11-2 to TRBJ2-7; D gene ambiguous. CDR1 is SGHAT, CDR2 FQNNGV, per germline. V was trimmed by 3 bases and J by 8 bases, leaving 17 bases between them. The CDR3 is made up of 14 amino acids. Here the CDR3 reads CASSLLPRATKQYF. CDR3 in DNA: TGTGCCAGCAGCTTGCTGCCAAGAGCCACCAAGCAGTACTTC. Using reference TRBV11-2 and TRBJ2-7 for the parts outside the CDR3, the full variable domain is EAGVAQSPRYKIIEKRQSVAFWCNPISGHATLYWYQQILGQGPKLLIQFQNNGVVDDSQLPKDRFSAERLKGVDSTLKIQPAKLEDSAVYLCASSLLPRATKQYFGPGTRLTVT.